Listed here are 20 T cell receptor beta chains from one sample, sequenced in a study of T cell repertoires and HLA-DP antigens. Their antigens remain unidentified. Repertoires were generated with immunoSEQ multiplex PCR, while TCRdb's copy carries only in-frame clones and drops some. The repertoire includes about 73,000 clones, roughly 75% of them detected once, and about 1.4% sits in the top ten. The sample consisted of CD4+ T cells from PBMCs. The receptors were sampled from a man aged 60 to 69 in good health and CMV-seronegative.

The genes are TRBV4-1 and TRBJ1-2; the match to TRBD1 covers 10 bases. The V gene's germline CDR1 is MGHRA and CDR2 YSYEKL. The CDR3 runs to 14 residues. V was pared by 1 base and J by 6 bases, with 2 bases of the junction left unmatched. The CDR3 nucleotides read TGCGCCAGCAGCCAAGTGGGGACAGGGGATGGCTACACCTTC. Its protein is CASSQVGTGDGYTF.

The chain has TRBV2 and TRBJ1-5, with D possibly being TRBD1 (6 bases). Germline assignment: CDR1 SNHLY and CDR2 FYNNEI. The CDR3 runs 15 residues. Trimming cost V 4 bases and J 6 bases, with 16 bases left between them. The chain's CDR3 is CASSVFGGAGQPQHF. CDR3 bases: TGTGCCAGCAGTGTTTTTGGGGGCGCGGGTCAGCCCCAGCATTTT.

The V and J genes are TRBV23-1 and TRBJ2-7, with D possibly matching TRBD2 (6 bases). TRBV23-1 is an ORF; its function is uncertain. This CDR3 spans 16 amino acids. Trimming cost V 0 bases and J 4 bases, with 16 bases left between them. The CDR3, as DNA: TGCGCCAGCAGTCAATCTCGGCGGGGTGGCAATTACGAGCAGTACTTC. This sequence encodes CASSQSRRGGNYEQYF.

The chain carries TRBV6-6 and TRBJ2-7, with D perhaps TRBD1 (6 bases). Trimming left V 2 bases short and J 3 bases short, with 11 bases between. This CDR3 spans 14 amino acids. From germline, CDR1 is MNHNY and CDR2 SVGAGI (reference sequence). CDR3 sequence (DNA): TGTGCCAGCAGTTACAATAGGGGGAGCTACGAGCAGTACTTC. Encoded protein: CASSYNRGSYEQYF.

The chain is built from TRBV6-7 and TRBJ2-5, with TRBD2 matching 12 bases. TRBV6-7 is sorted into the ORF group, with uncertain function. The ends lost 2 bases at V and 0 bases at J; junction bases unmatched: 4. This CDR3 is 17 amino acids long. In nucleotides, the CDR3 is TGTGCCAGCAGTTACGTGACTAGCGGGGGTAACCAAGAGACCCAGTACTTC. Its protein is CASSYVTSGGNQETQYF.

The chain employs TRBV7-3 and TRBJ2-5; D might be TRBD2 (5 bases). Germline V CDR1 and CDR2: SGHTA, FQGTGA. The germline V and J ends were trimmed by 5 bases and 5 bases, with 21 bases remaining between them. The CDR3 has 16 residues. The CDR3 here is CASSRGVSRIGETQYF. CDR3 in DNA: TGTGCCAGCAGCCGGGGTGTTTCCAGGATTGGGGAGACCCAGTACTTC.

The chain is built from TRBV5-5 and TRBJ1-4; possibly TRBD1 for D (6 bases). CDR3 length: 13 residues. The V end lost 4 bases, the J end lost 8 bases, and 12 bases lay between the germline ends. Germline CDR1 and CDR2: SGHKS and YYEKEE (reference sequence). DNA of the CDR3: TGTGCCAGCAGCGAGGACAGCCAAGAAAAACTGTTTTTT. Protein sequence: CASSEDSQEKLFF.

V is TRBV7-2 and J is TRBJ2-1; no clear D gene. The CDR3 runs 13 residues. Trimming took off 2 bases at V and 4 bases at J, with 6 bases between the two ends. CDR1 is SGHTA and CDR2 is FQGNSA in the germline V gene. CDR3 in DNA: TGTGCCAGCAGCTTAACGGATTACAATGAGCAGTTCTTC. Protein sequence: CASSLTDYNEQFF.

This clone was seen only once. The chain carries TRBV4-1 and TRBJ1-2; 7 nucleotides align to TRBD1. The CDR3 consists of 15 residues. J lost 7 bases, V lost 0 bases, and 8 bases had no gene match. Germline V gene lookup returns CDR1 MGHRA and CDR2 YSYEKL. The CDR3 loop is CASSQDRVRGGGYTF. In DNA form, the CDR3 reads TGCGCCAGCAGCCAAGATCGGGTCAGGGGGGGTGGCTACACCTTC.

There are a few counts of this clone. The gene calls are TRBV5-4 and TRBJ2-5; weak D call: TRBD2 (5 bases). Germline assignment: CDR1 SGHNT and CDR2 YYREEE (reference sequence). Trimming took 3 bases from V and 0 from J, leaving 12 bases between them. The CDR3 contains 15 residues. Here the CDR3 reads CASSSGITDQETQYF. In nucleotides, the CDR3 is TGTGCCAGCAGCTCCGGGATCACGGACCAAGAGACCCAGTACTTC.

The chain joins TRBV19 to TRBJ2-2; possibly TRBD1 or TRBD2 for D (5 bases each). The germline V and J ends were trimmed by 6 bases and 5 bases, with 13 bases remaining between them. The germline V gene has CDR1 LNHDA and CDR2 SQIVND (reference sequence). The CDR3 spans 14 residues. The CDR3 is CASSLGAWTGELFF. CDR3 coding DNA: TGTGCCAGTAGCCTCGGGGCGTGGACCGGGGAGCTGTTTTTT.

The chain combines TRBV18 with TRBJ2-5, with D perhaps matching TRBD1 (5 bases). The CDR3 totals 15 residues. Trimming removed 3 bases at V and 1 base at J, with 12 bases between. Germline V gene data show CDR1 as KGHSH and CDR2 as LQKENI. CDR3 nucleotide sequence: TGTGCCAGCTCACCCCCAGGGTGGGGCCAAGAGACCCAGTACTTC. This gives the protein CASSPPGWGQETQYF. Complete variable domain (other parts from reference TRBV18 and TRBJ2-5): NAGVMQNPRHLVRRRGQEARLRCSPMKGHSHVYWYRQLPEEGLKFMVYLQKENIIDESGMPKERFSAEFPKEGPSILRIQQVVRGDSAAYFCASSPPGWGQETQYFGPGTRLLVL.

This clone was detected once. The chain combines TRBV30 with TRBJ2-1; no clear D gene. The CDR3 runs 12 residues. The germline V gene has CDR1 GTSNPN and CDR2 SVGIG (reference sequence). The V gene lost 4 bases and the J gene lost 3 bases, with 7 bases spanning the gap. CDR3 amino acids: CAWIGRYNEQFF. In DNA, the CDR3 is TGTGCCTGGATCGGGCGCTACAATGAGCAGTTCTTC.

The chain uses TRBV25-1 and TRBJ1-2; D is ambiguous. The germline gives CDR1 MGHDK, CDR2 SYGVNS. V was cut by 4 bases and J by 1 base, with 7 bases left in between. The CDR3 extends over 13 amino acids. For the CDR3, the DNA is TGTGCCAGCAGTGTTGCGGATAACTATGGCTACACCTTC. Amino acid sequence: CASSVADNYGYTF.

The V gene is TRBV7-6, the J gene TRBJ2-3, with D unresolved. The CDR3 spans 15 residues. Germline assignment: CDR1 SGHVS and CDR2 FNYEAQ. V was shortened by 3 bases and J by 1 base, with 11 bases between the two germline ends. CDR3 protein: CASSFVAEGTDTQYF. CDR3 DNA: TGTGCCAGCAGCTTTGTGGCCGAGGGCACAGATACGCAGTATTTT.

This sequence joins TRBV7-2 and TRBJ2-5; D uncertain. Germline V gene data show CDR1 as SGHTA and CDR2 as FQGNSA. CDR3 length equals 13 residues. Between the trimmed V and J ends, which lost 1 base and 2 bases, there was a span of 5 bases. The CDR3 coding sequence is TGTGCCAGCAGCTTAGTGGCACAAGAGACCCAGTACTTC. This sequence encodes CASSLVAQETQYF.

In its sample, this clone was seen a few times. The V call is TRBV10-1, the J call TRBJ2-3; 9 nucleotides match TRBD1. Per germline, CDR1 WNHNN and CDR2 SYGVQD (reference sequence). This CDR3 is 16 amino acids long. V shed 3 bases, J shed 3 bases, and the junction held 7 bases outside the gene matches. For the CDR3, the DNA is TGCGCCAGCAGTGACCCCGGACAGGGGTATACAGATACGCAGTATTTT. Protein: CASSDPGQGYTDTQYF.

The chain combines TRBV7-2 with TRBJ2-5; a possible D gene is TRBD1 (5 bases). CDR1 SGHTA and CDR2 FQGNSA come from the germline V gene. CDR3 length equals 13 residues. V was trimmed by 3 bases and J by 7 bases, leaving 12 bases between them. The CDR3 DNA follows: TGTGCCAGCAGCTTCCTGGGCCAGGGGACCCAGTACTTC. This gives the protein CASSFLGQGTQYF.

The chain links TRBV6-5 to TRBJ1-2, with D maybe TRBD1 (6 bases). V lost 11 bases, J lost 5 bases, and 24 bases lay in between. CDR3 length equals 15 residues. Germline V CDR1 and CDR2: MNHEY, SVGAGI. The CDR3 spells CAARNGGAPLYGYTF. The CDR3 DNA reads TGTGCCGCGAGAAATGGGGGGGCACCACTGTATGGCTACACCTTC.

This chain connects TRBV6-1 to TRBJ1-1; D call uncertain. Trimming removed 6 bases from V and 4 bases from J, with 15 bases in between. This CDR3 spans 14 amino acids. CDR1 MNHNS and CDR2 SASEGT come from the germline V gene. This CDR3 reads CASRPDIVLTEAFF. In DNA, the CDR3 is TGTGCCAGCAGGCCTGACATTGTCCTCACTGAAGCTTTCTTT.